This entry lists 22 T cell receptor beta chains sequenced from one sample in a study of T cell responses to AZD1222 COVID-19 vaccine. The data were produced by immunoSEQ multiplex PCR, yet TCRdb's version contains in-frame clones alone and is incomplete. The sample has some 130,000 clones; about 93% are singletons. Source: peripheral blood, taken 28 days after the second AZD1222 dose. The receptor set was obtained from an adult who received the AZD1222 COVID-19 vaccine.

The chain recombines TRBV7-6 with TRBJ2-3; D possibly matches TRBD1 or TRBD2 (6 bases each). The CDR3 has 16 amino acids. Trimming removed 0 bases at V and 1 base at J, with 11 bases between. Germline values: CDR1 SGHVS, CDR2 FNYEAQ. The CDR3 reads CASSLAGGGGTDTQYF. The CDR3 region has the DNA TGTGCCAGCAGCTTAGCGGGGGGCGGAGGCACAGATACGCAGTATTTT. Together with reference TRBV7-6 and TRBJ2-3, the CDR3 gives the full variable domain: GAGVSQSPRYKVTKRGQDVALRCDPISGHVSLYWYRQALGQGPEFLTYFNYEAQQDKSGLPNDRFSAERPEGSISTLTIQRTEQRDSAMYRCASSLAGGGGTDTQYFGPGTRLTVL.

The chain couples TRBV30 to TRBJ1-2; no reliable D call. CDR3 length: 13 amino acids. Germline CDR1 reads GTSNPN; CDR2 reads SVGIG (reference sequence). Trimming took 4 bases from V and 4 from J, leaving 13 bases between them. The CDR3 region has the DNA TGTGCCTGGACTCCCCTGATAGGCTATGGCTACACCTTC. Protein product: CAWTPLIGYGYTF.

Written as DNA, the CDR3 is TGTGCCAGCAGAGGGACATCTGGAAACACCATATATTTT. It codes for CASRGTSGNTIYF. This chain uses TRBV28 with TRBJ1-3; D may be TRBD1 (6 bases). The CDR3 is 13 residues long. Germline V CDR1 and CDR2: MDHEN, SYDVKM. Trimming took 6 bases from V and 1 from J, leaving 7 bases between them.

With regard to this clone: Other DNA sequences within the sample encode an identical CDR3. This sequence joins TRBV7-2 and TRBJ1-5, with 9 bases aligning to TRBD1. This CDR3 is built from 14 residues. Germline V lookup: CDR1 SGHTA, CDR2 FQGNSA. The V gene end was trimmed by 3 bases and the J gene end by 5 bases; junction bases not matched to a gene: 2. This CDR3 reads CASSLRQGDQPQHF. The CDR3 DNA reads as TGTGCCAGCAGCTTGAGACAGGGGGATCAGCCCCAGCATTTT. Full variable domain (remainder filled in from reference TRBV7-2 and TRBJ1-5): GAGVSQSPSNKVTEKGKDVELRCDPISGHTALYWYRQSLGQGLEFLIYFQGNSAPDKSGLPSDRFSAERTGGSVSTLTIQRTQQEDSAVYLCASSLRQGDQPQHFGDGTRLSIL.

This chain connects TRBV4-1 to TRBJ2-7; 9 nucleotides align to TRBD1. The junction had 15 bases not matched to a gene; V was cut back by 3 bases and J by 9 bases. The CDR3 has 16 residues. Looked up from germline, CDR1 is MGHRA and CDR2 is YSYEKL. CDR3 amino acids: CASSHGRQGGYGGQYF. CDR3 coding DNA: TGCGCCAGCAGCCATGGTAGACAGGGGGGTTATGGCGGGCAGTACTTC.

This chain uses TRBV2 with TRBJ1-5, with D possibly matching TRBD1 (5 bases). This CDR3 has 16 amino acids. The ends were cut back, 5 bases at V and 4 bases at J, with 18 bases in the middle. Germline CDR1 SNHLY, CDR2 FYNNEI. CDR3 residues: CASSSGTDVGNQPQHF. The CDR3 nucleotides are TGTGCCAGCAGTTCCGGGACCGATGTGGGGAATCAGCCCCAGCATTTT.

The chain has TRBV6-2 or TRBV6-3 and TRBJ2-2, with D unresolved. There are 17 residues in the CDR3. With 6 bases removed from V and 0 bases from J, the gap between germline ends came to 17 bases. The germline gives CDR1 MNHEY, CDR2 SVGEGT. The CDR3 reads CASSTRSPQANTGELFF. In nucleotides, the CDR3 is TGTGCCAGCAGCACGCGATCACCACAAGCGAACACCGGGGAGCTGTTTTTT.

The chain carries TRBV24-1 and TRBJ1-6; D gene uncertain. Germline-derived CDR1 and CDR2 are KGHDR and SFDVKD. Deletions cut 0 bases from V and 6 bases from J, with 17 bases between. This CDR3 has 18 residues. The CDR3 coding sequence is TGTGCCACCAGTGATTTGCGCTTGGCATGGTCGGGTAATTCACCCCTCCACTTT. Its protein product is CATSDLRLAWSGNSPLHF.

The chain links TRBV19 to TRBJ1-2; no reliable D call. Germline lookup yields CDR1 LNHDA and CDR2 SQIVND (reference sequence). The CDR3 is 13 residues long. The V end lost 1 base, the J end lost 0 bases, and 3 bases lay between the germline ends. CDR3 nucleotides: TGTGCCAGTAGTATAGCAGCTAACTATGGCTACACCTTC. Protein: CASSIAANYGYTF.

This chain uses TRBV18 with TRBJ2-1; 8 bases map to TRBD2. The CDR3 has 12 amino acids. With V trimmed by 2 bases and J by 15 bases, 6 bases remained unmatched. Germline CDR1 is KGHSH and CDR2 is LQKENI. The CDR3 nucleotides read TGTGCCAGCTCACCAGGTGGGACTAGTCGGTTCTTC. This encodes CASSPGGTSRFF.

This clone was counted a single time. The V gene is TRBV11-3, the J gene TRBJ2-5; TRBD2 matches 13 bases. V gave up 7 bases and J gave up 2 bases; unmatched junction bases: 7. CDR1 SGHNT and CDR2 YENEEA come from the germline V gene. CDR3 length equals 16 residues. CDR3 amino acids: CASTEGTSGAQETQYF. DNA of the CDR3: TGTGCCAGCACCGAGGGGACTAGCGGGGCACAAGAGACCCAGTACTTC.

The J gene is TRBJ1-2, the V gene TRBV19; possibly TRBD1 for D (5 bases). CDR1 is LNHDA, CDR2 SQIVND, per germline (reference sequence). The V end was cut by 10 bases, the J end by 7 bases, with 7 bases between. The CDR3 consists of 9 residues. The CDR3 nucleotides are TGTGCCACCGGGGGTGGCTACACCTTC. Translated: CATGGGYTF.

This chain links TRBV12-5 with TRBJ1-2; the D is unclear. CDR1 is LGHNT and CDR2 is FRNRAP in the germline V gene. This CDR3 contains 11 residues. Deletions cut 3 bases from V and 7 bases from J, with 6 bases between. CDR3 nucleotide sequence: TGTGCTAGTGGTTTTGAGGGTGGCTACACCTTC. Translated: CASGFEGGYTF.

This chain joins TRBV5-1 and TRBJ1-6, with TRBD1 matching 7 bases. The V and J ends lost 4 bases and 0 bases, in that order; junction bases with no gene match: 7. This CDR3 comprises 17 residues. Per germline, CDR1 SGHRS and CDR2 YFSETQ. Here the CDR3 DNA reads TGCGCCAGCAGCCCAAGGGGGCCGAGCTCCTATAATTCACCCCTCCACTTT. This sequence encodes CASSPRGPSSYNSPLHF.

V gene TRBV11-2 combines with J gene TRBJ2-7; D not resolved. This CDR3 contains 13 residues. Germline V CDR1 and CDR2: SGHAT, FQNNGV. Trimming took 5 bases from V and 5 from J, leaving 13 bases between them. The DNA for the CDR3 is TGTGCCAGCAGCCGAAGCTTGCCCGACGAGCAGTACTTC. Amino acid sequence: CASSRSLPDEQYF. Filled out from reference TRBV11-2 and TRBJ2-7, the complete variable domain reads EAGVAQSPRYKIIEKRQSVAFWCNPISGHATLYWYQQILGQGPKLLIQFQNNGVVDDSQLPKDRFSAERLKGVDSTLKIQPAKLEDSAVYLCASSRSLPDEQYFGPGTRLTVT.

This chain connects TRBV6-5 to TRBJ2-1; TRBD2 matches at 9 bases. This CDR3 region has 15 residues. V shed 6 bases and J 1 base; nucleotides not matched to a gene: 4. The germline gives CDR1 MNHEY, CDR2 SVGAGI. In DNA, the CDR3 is TGTGCCAGCAGCCCCGGACTAGCGTCCTACAATGAGCAGTTCTTC. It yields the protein CASSPGLASYNEQFF.

The DNA for the CDR3 is TGTGCCAGCAGTTTTTTCCGGTACAGGGGTAGGGGCACTGAAGCTTTCTTT. It is translated as CASSFFRYRGRGTEAFF. This chain links TRBV28 with TRBJ1-1, with 7 bases that match TRBD1. In germline, CDR1 is MDHEN, CDR2 SYDVKM. The CDR3 is made up of 17 amino acids. The V and J ends lost 3 bases and 4 bases, in that order; junction bases with no gene match: 14.

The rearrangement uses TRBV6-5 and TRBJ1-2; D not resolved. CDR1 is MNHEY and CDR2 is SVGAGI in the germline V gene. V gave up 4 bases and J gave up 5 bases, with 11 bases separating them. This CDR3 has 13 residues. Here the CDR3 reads CASSSTLGYGYTF. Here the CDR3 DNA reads TGTGCCAGCAGTTCAACCCTCGGATATGGCTACACCTTC.

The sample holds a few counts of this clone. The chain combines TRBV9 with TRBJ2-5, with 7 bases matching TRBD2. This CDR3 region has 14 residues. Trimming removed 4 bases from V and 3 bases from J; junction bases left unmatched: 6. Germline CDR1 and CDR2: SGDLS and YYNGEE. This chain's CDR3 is CASSLGLTKETQYF. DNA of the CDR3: TGTGCCAGCAGCTTGGGACTAACAAAAGAGACCCAGTACTTC. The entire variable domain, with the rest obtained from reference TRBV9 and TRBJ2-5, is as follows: DSGVTQTPKHLITATGQRVTLRCSPRSGDLSVYWYQQSLDQGLQFLIQYYNGEERAKGNILERFSAQQFPDLHSELNLSSLELGDSALYFCASSLGLTKETQYFGPGTRLLVL.

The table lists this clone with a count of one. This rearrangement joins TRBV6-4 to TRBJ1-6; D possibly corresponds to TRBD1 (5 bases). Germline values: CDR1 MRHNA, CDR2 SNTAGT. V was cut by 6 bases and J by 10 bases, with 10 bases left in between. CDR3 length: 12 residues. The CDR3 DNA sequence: TGTGCCAGCAGCGAGAGGGGATCACCCCTCCACTTT. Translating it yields CASSERGSPLHF.

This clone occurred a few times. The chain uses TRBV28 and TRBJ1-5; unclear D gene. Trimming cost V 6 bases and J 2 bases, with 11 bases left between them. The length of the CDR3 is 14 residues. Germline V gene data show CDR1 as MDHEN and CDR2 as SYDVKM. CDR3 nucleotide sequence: TGTGCCAGCAGCCCCAGAATGGGCAATCAGCCCCAGCATTTT. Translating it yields CASSPRMGNQPQHF. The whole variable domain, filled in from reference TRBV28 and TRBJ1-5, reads DVKVTQSSRYLVKRTGEKVFLECVQDMDHENMFWYRQDPGLGLRLIYFSYDVKMKEKGDIPEGYSVSREKKERFSLILESASTNQTSMYLCASSPRMGNQPQHFGDGTRLSIL.

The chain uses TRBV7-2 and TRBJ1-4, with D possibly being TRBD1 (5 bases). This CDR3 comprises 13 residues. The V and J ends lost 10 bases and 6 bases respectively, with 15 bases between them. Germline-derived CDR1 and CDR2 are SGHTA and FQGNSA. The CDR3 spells CATALGGDEKLFF. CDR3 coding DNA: TGTGCCACGGCACTCGGGGGGGATGAAAAACTGTTTTTT.